The entry below describes one T cell receptor (beta chain). The sample is drawn from a study of blood T cell repertoires in COVID-19. TCRdb's table, derived via immunoSEQ multiplex PCR, lists solely in-frame clones and lacks some. The sample includes tens of thousands of clones, around 80% of them seen just once. The source material was peripheral blood. This sequence originates from a human donor in a cohort sampled during active COVID-19.

This CDR3 reads CSVDSTSGTDTQYF. CDR3 bases: TGCAGCGTTGATTCGACTAGCGGCACAGATACGCAGTATTTT. The chain carries TRBV29-1 and TRBJ2-3, with 8 bases identical to TRBD2. The CDR3 runs to 14 residues. CDR1 SQVTM and CDR2 ANQGSEA come from the germline V gene. After removal of 3 bases from V and 1 base from J, the junction contained 3 bases not matched to a gene.